This entry describes one T cell receptor (beta chain). What it binds is unknown. The investigators made TCR beta cDNA from about 500 ng total RNA, using a constant-region primer. It was through three nested multiplex PCR rounds of slightly modified ARM-PCR that TCR beta libraries arose. TRBV1-TRBV30 forward and Cbeta reverse primers drove the first two approximately 10-cycle rounds. TCRdb re-derived calls from the multiplex PCR reads in MiXCR, one entry per CDR3 protein. The data hold around 210,000 distinct CDR3 sequences, with approximately 64% observed a single time. The sample comes from a study of tumor-infiltrating lymphocytes in primary liver carcinoma. Blood RNA originated from unsorted whole blood, with germline DNA additionally extracted. The CDR3 covers 14 residues. Germline V CDR1 and CDR2: GTSNPN, SVGIG (reference sequence). Deletions cut 0 bases from V and 2 bases from J, with 8 bases between.

Study-wide findings and caveats: Blood's top-250-clone fraction was significantly lower than that of tumors (p = 0.039).

This chain joins TRBV30 and TRBJ1-3; D is uncertain. The sample comprised peripheral blood. The origin of this receptor is a woman aged 55 to 70 with primary liver carcinoma and hepatitis B virus infection. This chain's CDR3 is CAWSVPGTGNTIYF. CDR3 sequence (DNA): TGTGCCTGGAGTGTACCGGGAACTGGAAACACCATATATTTT.